The sequence of this TCR beta chain was determined in a study of CD8+ T cells in alopecia areata. Looking at the study overall: Patients in the treated group were given tofacitinib by mouth, 5 to 10 mg twice a day. General study points: There were many expanded lesional clones persisting in scalp and blood during tofacitinib.

Treatment of the sample: oral pan-JAK inhibitor, 5-10 mg twice daily. RNA was extracted and reverse transcribed into cDNA as the sequencing template. Using immunoSEQ multiplex PCR, the repertoire was profiled, and TCRdb retains in-frame clones only, with some absent. The repertoire has some 120,000 clones, over 55% of them found once; the top ten carry 4.5% to 6%. This clone was counted between two and nine times. Antigen unknown. The ends lost 7 bases at V and 1 base at J; junction bases unmatched: 4. Per the germline V gene, CDR1 is SEHNR and CDR2 is FQNEAQ (reference sequence). The CDR3 totals 13 residues.

The specimen comprised CD4+ T cells sorted from blood, sampled at week 4, from a patient treated with tofacitinib. V and J are TRBV7-9 and TRBJ2-7; 7 bases map to TRBD1. This TCR was sampled from a human donor with alopecia areata. CDR3 DNA sequence: TGTGCCAGCAACGAACAGGGGTCCTACGAGCAGTACTTC. It yields the protein CASNEQGSYEQYF.